The source of this TCR beta chain is a study of T-cell memory formation after mild COVID-19 (dated by TCRdb to 2020 to 2022). About the investigation overall: TCR sequence clusters from the two donors were largely donor specific. Two young, previously healthy adult volunteers, one female and one male, were included in the cohort. In a couple of donors, T-cell clones that expanded and contracted after mild COVID-19 were followed by sequencing TCRalpha and TCRbeta repertoires longitudinally.

The CDR3 runs 17 residues from the cysteine to the phenylalanine. The entry retains the CDR3 DNA only, 51 bases that are in frame from base 1. Taken from the germline V gene, the CDR1 and CDR2 loops are SGHRS and YFSETQ. V and J are trimmed by 1 base and 0 bases, and the gene matches miss 6 bases of the junction. Concerning this clonotype itself: No cognate antigen has been identified for it. Qualities for individual bases were not recorded, and no much larger clone is one base off.

Study-wide conclusions, independent of this receptor: Whether the second-wave clones peaking on day 37 were SARS-CoV-2 specific was not confirmed. Clones that contracted from day 15 to 85 showed balanced CD4/CD8 phenotypes, whereas a second wave of clones that expanded from day 15 to 37 leaned towards CD4+. Contracting CD4+ clones were located mainly in the CM and EM memory subsets, whereas CD8+ clones were found to be enriched in EMRA. The study included only a couple of mild cases, and larger cohorts that include severe cases with pre-infection samples were judged to be necessary. Some responding clones were found in pre-infection memory, which suggests that pre-existing cross-reactive memory T cells took part in the SARS-CoV-2 response.

The sequencer listed for this sample is Illumina NovaSeq 6000. Using 5'RACE with constant-segment primers, TCRalpha and TCRbeta cDNA libraries were constructed, with sample barcodes and unique molecular identifiers added in the process. RNA was extracted from every sample with Trizol reagent. Library amplification was performed in two PCR steps, and a second sample barcode and Illumina TruSeq adapters were introduced in the second step. Sequencing of libraries was performed on an Illumina NovaSeq with 2 x 150 bp paired-end reads. As for the authors' bioinformatics: Reads were demultiplexed and collapsed into UMI-guided consensus sequences with migec v1.2.7. Using mixcr v2.1.11, the UMI consensuses were aligned to TRA and TRB V and J templates and assembled into clonotypes. A clonotype was counted as expanded or contracted only when both edgeR and NoisET called the clonotype significant, with the noise models trained on biological replicates. For edgeR calls, the thresholds were a false discovery rate-adjusted p below 0.01 and a log2 fold-change of 1. PCA with hierarchical clustering of max-normalized trajectories of the 1000 most abundant clonotypes was used as exploratory dynamics analysis. Separately sequenced CD4+ and CD8+ repertoires were used to assign the CD4 or CD8 phenotype of responding clones. TCRdb reran the public reads through fastp at Q25 and MiXCR, keeping productive beta chains. Identical CDR3 proteins give one entry, which carries the most common genes and DNA. These V and J calls derive from TCRdb rather than the authors' analysis. A total of hundreds of thousands of distinct CDR3 sequences appear in this sample, about 16% of them only once. Approximately 3.5% of the sample is in the top ten clones.

Ficoll-Paque density gradient centrifugation was the method used to isolate PBMCs. Sequencing was performed on PBMCs or a T cell subset sorted from them (not recorded which). The rearranged chain carries TRBV5-1 and TRBJ2-7, with 11 middle bases fitting TRBD2. This receptor was identified in a young man who had mild COVID-19 (a few samples of this study predate the infection). The sample titles of this study are shuffled in the database, so cell type and time point are left out; the donor was told from shared clones. The CDR3 region has the sequence CASSLSLAGGISYEQYF. The DNA reads TGCGCCAGCAGCTTGTCCCTAGCGGGGGGCATCTCCTACGAGCAGTACTTC.